Following are 16 T cell receptor beta chains from one sample sequenced in a study of CD8+ T cells in alopecia areata. As for treatment: oral pan-JAK inhibitor, 5-10 mg twice daily. Extraction of RNA preceded its reverse transcription into cDNA, which served as the sequencing template. The repertoire was sequenced with immunoSEQ multiplex PCR; TCRdb's copy has only in-frame clones and lacks some. Counted here are some 190,000 clones, around 56% occurring once; the ten biggest clones make up less than 0.8%. The input for sequencing was CD4+ T cells sorted from blood, taken at week 4, from a patient treated with tofacitinib. The receptors shown here come from a human donor with alopecia areata.

The rearrangement links TRBV30 to TRBJ2-1; no clear D gene. In germline, CDR1 is GTSNPN, CDR2 SVGIG (reference sequence). V was trimmed by 2 bases and J by 0 bases, leaving 8 bases between them. The CDR3 sequence is 14 residues long. CDR3 DNA sequence: TGTGCCTGGAGTTTAGTCAGCTCCTACAATGAGCAGTTCTTC. It specifies CAWSLVSSYNEQFF.

This chain joins TRBV30 and TRBJ1-5; D call uncertain. The CDR3 length is 16 residues. The germline V gene encodes CDR1 GTSNPN and CDR2 SVGIG (reference sequence). V shed 2 bases and J shed 0 bases, with 14 bases lying between them. The DNA for the CDR3 is TGTGCCTGGAGTAAGGGCTCCAGCCTTAGCAATCAGCCCCAGCATTTT. Translation: CAWSKGSSLSNQPQHF.

The chain couples TRBV6-5 to TRBJ1-5, with 8 bases fitting TRBD1. Germline assignment: CDR1 MNHEY and CDR2 SVGAGI. Trimming took 6 bases from V and 2 from J; bases not matched to a gene: 3. The CDR3 spans 14 residues. CDR3 coding DNA: TGTGCCAGCAGAACGGGACAGGGCAATCAGCCCCAGCATTTT. Amino acid sequence: CASRTGQGNQPQHF.

The V and J genes are TRBV4-1 and TRBJ2-1, with TRBD1 matching over 8 bases. The CDR3 loop spans 14 amino acids. The V gene's germline CDR1 is MGHRA and CDR2 YSYEKL. Trimming took 5 bases from V and 6 from J; bases not matched to a gene: 6. In nucleotides, the CDR3 is TGCGCCAGCAGCGGACAGGGAAAGCTCAATGAGCAGTTCTTC. Residues: CASSGQGKLNEQFF.

The chain carries TRBV9 and TRBJ1-5; 8 nucleotides agree with TRBD1. Per germline, CDR1 SGDLS and CDR2 YYNGEE. There are 14 residues in the CDR3. The ends lost 2 bases at V and 2 bases at J; junction bases unmatched: 0. The DNA of the CDR3 is TGTGCCAGCAGCGTGACAGGGGGCAATCAGCCCCAGCATTTT. Amino acids: CASSVTGGNQPQHF.

The chain combines TRBV6-5 with TRBJ2-2; D gene unclear. The CDR3 consists of 16 residues. The germline CDR1 and CDR2 sequences are MNHEY and SVGAGI. V was trimmed by 2 bases and J by 7 bases, leaving 17 bases between them. The CDR3 loop is CASSYEAPLEVGELFF. In DNA form, the CDR3 reads TGTGCCAGCAGTTACGAGGCTCCTCTAGAGGTCGGGGAGCTGTTTTTT.

This clone occurred a few times. The chain is built from TRBV11-2 and TRBJ2-7; D call uncertain. CDR3 length: 14 residues. The germline V gene encodes CDR1 SGHAT and CDR2 FQNNGV. Trimming stripped 2 bases from V and 0 bases from J, with 8 bases between. CDR3 coding DNA: TGTGCCAGCAGCTTACGGGTATTCTCCTACGAGCAGTACTTC. Translation: CASSLRVFSYEQYF.

The rearrangement uses TRBV7-2 and TRBJ1-5; no clear D gene. Germline CDR1 SGHTA, CDR2 FQGNSA. The V and J ends lost 0 bases and 5 bases respectively, with 11 bases between them. The CDR3 covers 15 residues. The CDR3 spells CASSLAGLLDQPQHF. The CDR3 DNA reads TGTGCCAGCAGCTTAGCTGGACTACTGGATCAGCCCCAGCATTTT.

Points on this clone: Germline is not matched at one junction end, which may reflect a read error. V is TRBV29-1 and J is TRBJ2-5; D is ambiguous. The length of the CDR3 is 10 residues. CDR1 and CDR2 from the germline V gene are SQVTM and ANQGSEA. This CDR3 is CSVGPTTEDF. CDR3 nucleotides: TGCAGCGTTGGCCCGACCACCGAGGACTTC.

For this clone: This same CDR3 is encoded by further DNA sequences in the sample. CDR3 coding DNA: TGTGCCAGCAGTGAGAGGCAGAGCAATCAGCCCCAGCATTTT. Its protein product is CASSERQSNQPQHF. The genes are TRBV2 and TRBJ1-5; no reliable D call. Per the germline V gene, CDR1 is SNHLY and CDR2 is FYNNEI. This CDR3 is 14 amino acids long. V was pared by 3 bases and J by 1 base, with 7 bases between.

V and J are TRBV10-3 and TRBJ1-1; D is unclear. Trimming left V 6 bases short and J 1 base short, with 6 bases between. Germline V lookup: CDR1 ENHRY, CDR2 SYGVKD. The CDR3 is made up of 12 amino acids. In nucleotides, the CDR3 is TGTGCCATCAGCAACAGGAACACTGAAGCTTTCTTT. Its translation is CAISNRNTEAFF.

Details on this clone: The sample carries other DNA sequences with the same CDR3. This chain connects TRBV2 to TRBJ1-2, with D tentatively TRBD1 (5 bases). Germline lookup yields CDR1 SNHLY and CDR2 FYNNEI. The CDR3 contains 13 residues. Trimming left V 6 bases short and J 1 base short, with 9 bases between. DNA of the CDR3: TGTGCCAGCAGCAGGGATAGTAACTATGGCTACACCTTC. Encoded protein: CASSRDSNYGYTF. Based on the CDR3 plus reference TRBV2 and TRBJ1-2, the full variable domain is EPEVTQTPSHQVTQMGQEVILRCVPISNHLYFYWYRQILGQKVEFLVSFYNNEISEKSEIFDDQFSVERPDGSNFTLKIRSTKLEDSAMYFCASSRDSNYGYTFGSGTRLTVV.

The rearrangement links TRBV7-7 to TRBJ2-2; TRBD2 aligns across 7 bases. The V gene's germline CDR1 is SSHAT and CDR2 FNYEAQ (reference sequence). J gave up 1 base and V 8 bases, and 4 bases lay outside the gene matches. The CDR3 is 14 residues long. Here the CDR3 reads CASQGGQNTGELFF. CDR3 coding DNA: TGTGCCAGCCAGGGAGGGCAGAACACCGGGGAGCTGTTTTTT.

The chain links TRBV6-5 to TRBJ2-3; 7 bases fit TRBD2. The V segment lost 8 bases and the J segment 0 bases; nucleotides outside the gene matches: 8. CDR3 length equals 15 residues. Germline V gene data show CDR1 as MNHEY and CDR2 as SVGAGI. This CDR3 is CASGLSGQSTDTQYF. The DNA of the CDR3 is TGTGCCAGCGGACTTAGCGGGCAGAGCACAGATACGCAGTATTTT.

This clone was detected only once. This sequence joins TRBV29-1 and TRBJ2-3; 16 bases align to TRBD2. Germline V lookup: CDR1 SQVTM, CDR2 ANQGSEA. This CDR3 has 16 residues. V dropped 3 bases and J dropped 4; count of bases not matched to a gene: 4. CDR3 sequence reads: CSVDGTSGRAADTQYF. CDR3 bases: TGCAGCGTTGACGGGACTAGCGGGAGGGCCGCAGATACGCAGTATTTT.

The gene calls are TRBV30 and TRBJ1-1; tentatively, D is TRBD1 (6 bases). V was pared by 2 bases and J by 6 bases, with 13 bases between. CDR3 length: 13 amino acids. Germline-derived CDR1 and CDR2 are GTSNPN and SVGIG (reference sequence). The CDR3 DNA follows: TGTGCCTGGAGTACGAGGGGGACATCTGAAGCTTTCTTT. Translating gives CAWSTRGTSEAFF.